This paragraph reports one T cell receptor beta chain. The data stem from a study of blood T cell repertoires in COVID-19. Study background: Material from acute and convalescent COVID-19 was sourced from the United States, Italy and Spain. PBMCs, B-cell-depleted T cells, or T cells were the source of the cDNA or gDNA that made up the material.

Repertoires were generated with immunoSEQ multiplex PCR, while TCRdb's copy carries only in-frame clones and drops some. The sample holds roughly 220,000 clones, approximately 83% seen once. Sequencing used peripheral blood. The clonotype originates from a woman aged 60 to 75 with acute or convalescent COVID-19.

This chain's CDR3 is CASSQVPSGTEQFF. DNA of the CDR3: TGTGCCAGCAGCCAAGTTCCTAGCGGGACTGAGCAGTTCTTC. The chain uses TRBV3-1 (or the pseudogene TRBV3-2) and TRBJ2-1, with 9 positions matching TRBD2. After removal of 1 base from V and 9 bases from J, the junction contained 4 bases not matched to a gene. The CDR3 is 14 amino acids. Germline V gives CDR1 LGHDT, CDR2 YNNKEL (reference sequence).